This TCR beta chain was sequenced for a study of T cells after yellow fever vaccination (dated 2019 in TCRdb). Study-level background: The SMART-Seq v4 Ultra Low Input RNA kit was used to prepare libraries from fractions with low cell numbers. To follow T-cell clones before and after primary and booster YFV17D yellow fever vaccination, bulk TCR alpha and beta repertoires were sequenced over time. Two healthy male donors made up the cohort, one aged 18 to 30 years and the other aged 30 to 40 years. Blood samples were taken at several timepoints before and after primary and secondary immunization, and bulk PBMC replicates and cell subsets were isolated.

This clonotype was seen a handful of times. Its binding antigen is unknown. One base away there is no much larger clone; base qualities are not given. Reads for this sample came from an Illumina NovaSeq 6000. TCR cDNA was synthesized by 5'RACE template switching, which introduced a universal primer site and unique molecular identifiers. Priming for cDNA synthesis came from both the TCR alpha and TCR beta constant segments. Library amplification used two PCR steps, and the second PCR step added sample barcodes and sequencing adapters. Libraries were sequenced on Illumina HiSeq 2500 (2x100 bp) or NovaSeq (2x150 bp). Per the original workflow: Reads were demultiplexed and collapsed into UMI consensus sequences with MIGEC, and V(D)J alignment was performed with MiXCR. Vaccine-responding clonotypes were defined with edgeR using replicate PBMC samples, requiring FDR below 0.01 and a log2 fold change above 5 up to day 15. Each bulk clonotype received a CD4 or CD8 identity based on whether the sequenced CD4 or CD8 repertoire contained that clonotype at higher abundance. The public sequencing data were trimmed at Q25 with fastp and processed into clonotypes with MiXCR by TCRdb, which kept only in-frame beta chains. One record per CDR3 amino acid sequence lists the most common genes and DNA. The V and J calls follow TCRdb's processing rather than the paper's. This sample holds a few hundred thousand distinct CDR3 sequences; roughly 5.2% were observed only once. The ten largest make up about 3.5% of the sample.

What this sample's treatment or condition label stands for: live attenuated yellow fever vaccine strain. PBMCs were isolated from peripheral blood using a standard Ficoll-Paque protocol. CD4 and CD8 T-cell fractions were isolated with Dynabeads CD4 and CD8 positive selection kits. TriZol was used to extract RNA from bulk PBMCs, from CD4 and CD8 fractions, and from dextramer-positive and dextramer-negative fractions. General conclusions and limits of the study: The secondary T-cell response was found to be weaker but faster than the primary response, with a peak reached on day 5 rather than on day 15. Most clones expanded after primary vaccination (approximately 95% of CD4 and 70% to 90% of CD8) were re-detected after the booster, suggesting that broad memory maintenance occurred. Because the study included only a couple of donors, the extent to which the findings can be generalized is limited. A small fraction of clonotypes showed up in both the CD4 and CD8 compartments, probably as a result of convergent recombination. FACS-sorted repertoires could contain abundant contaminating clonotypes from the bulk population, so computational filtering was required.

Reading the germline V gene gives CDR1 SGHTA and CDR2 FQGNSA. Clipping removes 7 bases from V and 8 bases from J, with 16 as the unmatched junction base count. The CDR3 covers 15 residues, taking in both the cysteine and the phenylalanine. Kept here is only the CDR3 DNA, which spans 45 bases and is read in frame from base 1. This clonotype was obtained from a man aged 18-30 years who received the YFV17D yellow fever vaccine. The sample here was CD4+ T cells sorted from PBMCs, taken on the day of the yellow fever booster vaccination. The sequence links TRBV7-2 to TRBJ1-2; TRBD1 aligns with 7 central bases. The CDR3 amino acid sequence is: CASMEGAGLMGGYTF. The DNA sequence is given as TGTGCCAGCATGGAGGGGGCGGGTTTAATGGGCGGCTACACCTTC.